The clone carrying this T cell receptor (beta chain) came up a few times. Antigen: not known. This record belongs to a study of beta chain features in type 1 diabetes. The study, taken as a whole, reports: Significant though moderate, a shortening of TCRB CDR3s appeared in all four CD4+ subsets of Type 1 diabetes patients.

Blood was collected once per donor into heparin, averaging about 120 mL. V was cut by 5 bases and J by 4 bases, with 15 bases left in between. This CDR3 has 15 amino acids. Germline assignment: CDR1 SGHTA and CDR2 FQGNSA. Reverse transcription of all isolated RNA meant that expressed TCRB transcripts were sequenced. The average output of naive, central memory and regulatory T cell samples was several million reads. Sequenced by immunoSEQ multiplex PCR; TCRdb stores in-frame clones only, minus some. This table holds about 370,000 clones, around 10% found once. The chain uses TRBV7-2 and TRBJ1-3; D remains ambiguous. The specimen was central memory CD4+ T cells from blood. The TCR sequence derives from a man younger than 45 with type 1 diabetes. The CDR3 DNA follows: TGTGCCAGCAGCCCATTCCCGGGGAAGGGAAACACCATATATTTT. The encoded protein is CASSPFPGKGNTIYF.